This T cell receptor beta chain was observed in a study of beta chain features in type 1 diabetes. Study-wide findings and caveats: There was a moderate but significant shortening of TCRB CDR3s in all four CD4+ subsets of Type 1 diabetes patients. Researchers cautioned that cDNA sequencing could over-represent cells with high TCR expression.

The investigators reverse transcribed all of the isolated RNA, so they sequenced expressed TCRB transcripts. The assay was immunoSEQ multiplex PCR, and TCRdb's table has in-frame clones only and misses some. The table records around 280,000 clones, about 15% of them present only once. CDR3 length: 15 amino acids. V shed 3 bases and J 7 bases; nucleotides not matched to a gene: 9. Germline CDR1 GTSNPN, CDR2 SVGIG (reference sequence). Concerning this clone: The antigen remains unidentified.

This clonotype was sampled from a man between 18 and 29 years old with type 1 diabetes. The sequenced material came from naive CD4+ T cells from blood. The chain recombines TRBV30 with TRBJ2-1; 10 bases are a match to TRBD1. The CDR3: CAWRDDRGRLNEQFF. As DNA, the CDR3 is TGTGCCTGGAGGGACGACAGGGGGCGGTTGAATGAGCAGTTCTTC.